The entry that follows covers one T cell receptor (beta chain) sequence. This entry belongs to a study of OX40 agonist ivuxolimab in advanced cancers. About the research overall: Patients were dosed with the agonistic anti-OX40 (CD134) antibody ivuxolimab. A mean age of 60 years, range about 20 to 85, was recorded, and 80% to 90% were male. People in dose escalation had one of these cancers: hepatocellular carcinoma, melanoma, renal cell or head and neck cancer.

Some clones are missing from TCRdb's copy, which holds only in-frame ones; the method was immunoSEQ multiplex PCR. The sample gives about 97,000 clones, roughly nine tenths of which show up once; more than 5% is in the top ten. The ends were cut back, 10 bases at V and 5 bases at J, with 12 bases in the middle. The CDR3 covers 12 residues. Germline CDR1 is MNHNS and CDR2 is SASEGT. The starting material was CD4+ or CD8+ T cells sorted from blood, obtained in a trial of the OX40 agonist ivuxolimab. The chain joins TRBV6-1 to TRBJ1-5; D remains ambiguous. The receptor was isolated from an adult with an advanced solid tumor such as melanoma, head and neck, liver or kidney cancer. CDR3 loop: CATKRADQPQHF. DNA for the CDR3: TGTGCCACTAAGCGGGCGGATCAGCCCCAGCATTTT.